These 31 T cell receptor beta chains originate from one sample sequenced in a study of T cells after yellow fever vaccination. Each CDR3 protein is one row after TCRdb ran MiXCR on the 5' RACE reads. The sample lists some 260,000 distinct CDR3 sequences, around 4.9% occurring once. The material was CD4+ T cells sorted from PBMCs, obtained on the day of the yellow fever booster vaccination. The receptors here all came from a young man who received the YFV17D yellow fever vaccine.

The chain uses TRBV20-1 and TRBJ2-5, with TRBD2 identical over 7 bases. After removal of 6 bases from V and 2 bases from J, the junction contained 6 bases not matched to a gene. This CDR3 region has 13 residues. Germline lookup yields CDR1 DFQATT and CDR2 SNEGSKA (reference sequence). CDR3 nucleotide sequence: TGCAGTGCGTTCCGGGGGGAACAAGAGACCCAGTACTTC. Protein: CSAFRGEQETQYF.

This clonotype has a count of ten or more. The gene calls are TRBV20-1 and TRBJ2-5; D is ambiguous. V lost 6 bases to trimming and J lost 5 bases, with 16 bases between them. The CDR3 consists of 13 residues. Germline values: CDR1 DFQATT, CDR2 SNEGSKA (reference sequence). CDR3 nucleotide sequence: TGCAGTGCAATTAATCCCCACCCGGAGACCCAGTACTTC. Its translation is CSAINPHPETQYF.

V and J are TRBV15 and TRBJ2-3; D unresolved. V gave up 0 bases and J gave up 7 bases, with 14 bases separating them. The germline V gene has CDR1 LNHNV and CDR2 YYDKDF (reference sequence). The CDR3 length is 15 residues. In nucleotides, the CDR3 is TGTGCCACCAGCAGAGATCTCGGGCAGCAGAATACGCAGTATTTT. It codes for CATSRDLGQQNTQYF. The full variable domain, rest sourced from reference TRBV15 and TRBJ2-3, is DAMVIQNPRYQVTQFGKPVTLSCSQTLNHNVMYWYQQKSSQAPKLLFHYYDKDFNNEADTPDNFQSRRPNTSFCFLDIRSPGLGDTAMYLCATSRDLGQQNTQYFGPGTRLTVL.

This clonotype occurred a few times. V and J are TRBV5-6 and TRBJ1-1; D is unresolved. V was pared by 0 bases and J by 6 bases, with 12 bases between. This CDR3 has 14 amino acids. Looked up from germline, CDR1 is SGHDT and CDR2 is YYEEEE. CDR3: CASSLGLGMSEAFF. CDR3 nucleotide sequence: TGTGCCAGCAGCTTGGGGCTGGGGATGTCTGAAGCTTTCTTT.

This clonotype appeared a few times. This chain links TRBV25-1 with TRBJ2-2; possibly TRBD2 for D (5 bases). The CDR3 totals 13 residues. The V gene's germline CDR1 is MGHDK and CDR2 SYGVNS. V dropped 7 bases and J dropped 5 bases, with 11 bases sitting between them. The CDR3 sequence is CASTRPGTGELFF. The CDR3 DNA reads TGTGCCAGCACCCGCCCGGGGACCGGGGAGCTGTTTTTT.

This clonotype has at least ten counts. The V call is TRBV28, the J call TRBJ1-2, with TRBD1 identical over 8 bases. The CDR3 covers 14 residues. The V segment lost 7 bases and the J segment 3 bases; nucleotides outside the gene matches: 7. The germline V gene has CDR1 MDHEN and CDR2 SYDVKM. The CDR3 here is CASTPPDRDYGYTF. CDR3 DNA: TGTGCCAGCACCCCACCGGACAGGGACTATGGCTACACCTTC.

A few counts support this clonotype. The V call is TRBV5-5, the J call TRBJ2-2; D is tentatively TRBD1 or TRBD2 (5 bases each). The length of the CDR3 is 14 residues. Germline V CDR1 and CDR2: SGHKS, YYEKEE (reference sequence). V lost 0 bases, J lost 6 bases, and 9 bases lay in between. CDR3: CASSLGDRSGELFF. CDR3 DNA sequence: TGTGCCAGCAGCTTGGGGGACCGGTCCGGGGAGCTGTTTTTT. The full variable domain, rest sourced from reference TRBV5-5 and TRBJ2-2, is DAGVTQSPTHLIKTRGQQVTLRCSPISGHKSVSWYQQVLGQGPQFIFQYYEKEERGRGNFPDRFSARQFPNYSSELNVNALLLGDSALYLCASSLGDRSGELFFGEGSRLTVL.

This clonotype was observed many times. The chain links TRBV5-5 to TRBJ2-1; the D gene could be TRBD1 or TRBD2 (5 bases each). The CDR3 has 14 residues. V lost 0 bases and J 6 bases, leaving 10 bases between the germline ends. Germline CDR1 and CDR2: SGHKS and YYEKEE (reference sequence). CDR3 bases: TGTGCCAGCAGCTTGGGGGGGTCCCTCAATGAGCAGTTCTTC. Protein: CASSLGGSLNEQFF.

This clonotype was detected a few times. This chain uses TRBV11-2 with TRBJ2-7; no clear D gene. The length of the CDR3 is 12 residues. CDR1 SGHAT and CDR2 FQNNGV come from the germline V gene. The V end was cut by 3 bases, the J end by 5 bases, with 8 bases between. Here the CDR3 reads CASSFPADEQYF. The CDR3 nucleotides read TGTGCCAGCAGCTTCCCGGCGGACGAGCAGTACTTC. Together with reference TRBV11-2 and TRBJ2-7, the CDR3 gives the full variable domain: EAGVAQSPRYKIIEKRQSVAFWCNPISGHATLYWYQQILGQGPKLLIQFQNNGVVDDSQLPKDRFSAERLKGVDSTLKIQPAKLEDSAVYLCASSFPADEQYFGPGTRLTVT.

CDR3 sequence: CASMPGSTGELFF. The CDR3 bases are TGTGCCAGCATGCCAGGGAGTACCGGGGAGCTGTTTTTT. The rearrangement uses TRBV2 and TRBJ2-2, with D possibly being TRBD1 or TRBD2 (5 bases each). Trimming cost V 7 bases and J 5 bases, with 11 bases left between them. This CDR3 has 13 amino acids. CDR1 is SNHLY and CDR2 is FYNNEI in the germline V gene.

The chain uses TRBV2 and TRBJ2-7, with D possibly matching TRBD1 (6 bases). CDR1 SNHLY and CDR2 FYNNEI come from the germline V gene. The CDR3 length is 15 residues. V lost 1 base, J lost 4 bases, and 14 bases lay in between. The DNA of the CDR3 is TGTGCCAGCAGTGAAGGCCCTCCCGGACAGTACGAGCAGTACGTC. Translation: CASSEGPPGQYEQYV.

This clonotype was counted between two and nine times. CDR3 sequence: CASSPPSGGSETQYF. Written as DNA, the CDR3 is TGTGCCAGCAGCCCCCCTAGCGGGGGGTCGGAGACCCAGTACTTC. V gene TRBV9 combines with J gene TRBJ2-5; 11 bases are shared with TRBD2. The germline CDR1 and CDR2 sequences are SGDLS and YYNGEE. V trimming: 4 bases; J trimming: 5 bases; junction bases outside the gene matches: 7. This CDR3 spans 15 amino acids.

This clonotype was picked up a small number of times. V is TRBV6-5 and J is TRBJ1-2; a possible D gene is TRBD1 (5 bases). V dropped 6 bases and J dropped 2 bases, with 13 bases sitting between them. The CDR3 has 14 amino acids. Germline values: CDR1 MNHEY, CDR2 SVGAGI. The chain's CDR3 is CASRVPSGNYGYTF. CDR3 bases: TGTGCCAGCAGAGTACCTTCAGGGAACTATGGCTACACCTTC.

The V and J genes are TRBV6-4 and TRBJ2-1, with 8 nucleotides matching TRBD2. This CDR3 region has 13 residues. The V and J ends lost 7 bases and 14 bases, in that order; junction bases with no gene match: 13. Germline assignment: CDR1 MRHNA and CDR2 SNTAGT. The DNA for the CDR3 is TGTGCCAGCAAGTACGGGGGGGCTGGAGAAAAGTTCTTC. Its translation is CASKYGGAGEKFF.

The sample holds a few counts of this clonotype. This sequence joins TRBV6-5 and TRBJ1-6, with D unclear. The CDR3 consists of 13 residues. V lost 4 bases to trimming and J lost 10 bases, with 11 bases between them. Germline V gives CDR1 MNHEY, CDR2 SVGAGI. Here the CDR3 DNA reads TGTGCCAGCAGTTGGGTCCCCCGGTCACCCCTCCACTTT. This sequence encodes CASSWVPRSPLHF.

This clonotype was recorded many times. This chain connects TRBV20-1 to TRBJ2-5; possibly TRBD2 for D (7 bases). Looked up from germline, CDR1 is DFQATT and CDR2 is SNEGSKA (reference sequence). V was shortened by 6 bases and J by 4 bases, with 15 bases between the two germline ends. The CDR3 sequence is 13 residues long. Here the CDR3 reads CSAGGGAGETQYF. In nucleotides, the CDR3 is TGCAGTGCGGGTGGGGGGGCAGGAGAGACCCAGTACTTC.

This clonotype was counted at least ten times. The V gene is TRBV29-1, the J gene TRBJ1-2; D possibly corresponds to TRBD1 (5 bases). Germline V lookup: CDR1 SQVTM, CDR2 ANQGSEA. V shed 4 bases and J shed 4 bases, with 10 bases lying between them. This CDR3 is 12 amino acids long. The CDR3 protein is CSVGSGGYGYTF. The DNA of the CDR3 is TGCAGCGTTGGGAGTGGGGGCTATGGCTACACCTTC. Based on the CDR3 plus reference TRBV29-1 and TRBJ1-2, the full variable domain is SAVISQKPSRDICQRGTSLTIQCQVDSQVTMMFWYRQQPGQSLTLIATANQGSEATYESGFVIDKFPISRPNLTFSTLTVSNMSPEDSSIYLCSVGSGGYGYTFGSGTRLTVV.

V usage is TRBV7-2 and J usage is TRBJ2-1; 7 bases match TRBD1. The V gene's germline CDR1 is SGHTA and CDR2 FQGNSA. This CDR3 contains 15 residues. V lost 5 bases to trimming and J lost 9 bases; unmatched junction nucleotides: 13. DNA of the CDR3: TGTGCCAGCAGCGCTCGGACAGGTCAGAGGGGTGAGCAGTTCTTC. This sequence encodes CASSARTGQRGEQFF.

This clonotype was recorded a few times. CDR3 sequence: CASSRPSGGNTDTQYF. CDR3 in DNA: TGCGCCAGCAGCAGACCTAGCGGGGGTAACACAGATACGCAGTATTTT. The chain couples TRBV5-1 to TRBJ2-3, with 10 bases identical to TRBD2. The CDR3 is 16 residues long. CDR1 is SGHRS, CDR2 YFSETQ, per germline. Trimming took 4 bases from V and 2 from J; bases not matched to a gene: 7.

This clonotype appeared many times. The J gene is TRBJ1-2, the V gene TRBV20-1; unclear D gene. V was cut by 4 bases and J by 4 bases, with 13 bases left in between. CDR3 size: 13 residues. Per germline, CDR1 DFQATT and CDR2 SNEGSKA (reference sequence). The CDR3 sequence is CSATPIGTYGYTF. CDR3 sequence (DNA): TGCAGTGCTACCCCCATAGGAACCTATGGCTACACCTTC.

The chain combines TRBV7-8 with TRBJ1-6; unclear D gene. V gave up 0 bases and J gave up 10 bases, with 10 bases separating them. The CDR3 extends over 14 amino acids. Germline V gene data show CDR1 as SGHVS and CDR2 as FQNEAQ. The CDR3 DNA follows: TGTGCCAGCAGCTTAGCGCTACTCGGCTCACCCCTCCACTTT. Protein sequence: CASSLALLGSPLHF.

Regarding this clonotype: At one boundary the junction diverges from the germline segment, which might be a read error. V usage is TRBV5-1 and J usage is TRBJ2-5; 13 nucleotides match TRBD2. In germline, CDR1 is SGHRS, CDR2 YFSETQ. The CDR3 extends over 18 amino acids. CDR3 protein: CASRLGLAGIWYQETQYF. DNA for the CDR3: TGCGCCAGCAGATTGGGACTAGCGGGGATTTGGTACCAAGAGACCCAGTACTTC.

This clonotype was seen more than once but under ten times. The V gene is TRBV30, the J gene TRBJ2-3; D may be TRBD1 (6 bases). Trimming left V 7 bases short and J 1 base short, with 12 bases between. In germline, CDR1 is GTSNPN, CDR2 SVGIG (reference sequence). The CDR3 extends over 13 amino acids. In DNA form, the CDR3 reads TGTGCCTTTAGCAGGGGAGGCACAGATACGCAGTATTTT. This gives the protein CAFSRGGTDTQYF.

This clonotype was observed a few times. V and J are TRBV5-1 and TRBJ2-3; D is possibly TRBD1 (6 bases). The germline V and J ends were trimmed by 1 base and 4 bases, with 22 bases remaining between them. This CDR3 is 18 amino acids long. Germline V lookup: CDR1 SGHRS, CDR2 YFSETQ. In DNA, the CDR3 is TGCGCCAGCAGCTTGCGTGGTAATTACAGGGAAGGGCCAGATACGCAGTATTTT. Translated: CASSLRGNYREGPDTQYF.

The sample holds many counts of this clonotype. V gene TRBV6-4 combines with J gene TRBJ2-1; D tentatively fits TRBD1 or TRBD2 (7 bases each). V was trimmed by 6 bases and J by 9 bases, leaving 15 bases between them. This CDR3 has 13 residues. The germline V gene has CDR1 MRHNA and CDR2 SNTAGT. In DNA, the CDR3 is TGTGCCAGCAGGGGGGAGGGACAGAGTGAGCAGTTCTTC. Translation gives CASRGEGQSEQFF.

The chain joins TRBV24-1 to TRBJ2-3; no definite D call. Germline values: CDR1 KGHDR, CDR2 SFDVKD. The length of the CDR3 is 17 residues. V lost 0 bases and J 0 bases, leaving 12 bases between the germline ends. CDR3 region: CATSDLLTDTSTDTQYF. CDR3 nucleotide sequence: TGTGCCACCAGTGATTTGTTAACAGATACTAGCACAGATACGCAGTATTTT.

This sequence joins TRBV27 and TRBJ2-3; the D gene is possibly TRBD1 (5 bases). This CDR3 has 15 amino acids. CDR1 is MNHEY, CDR2 SMNVEV, per germline (reference sequence). The CDR3 region has the DNA TGTGCGACCTACCCAGGGTTCGCCTACACAGATACGCAGTATTTT. Translating gives CATYPGFAYTDTQYF.

The chain has TRBV18 and TRBJ2-7, with a weak D call TRBD1 (6 bases). The V end lost 2 bases, the J end lost 3 bases, and 14 bases lay between the germline ends. CDR1 and CDR2 from the germline V gene are KGHSH and LQKENI. CDR3 size: 15 residues. The CDR3 sequence is CASSPSPQGIYEQYF. The CDR3 DNA sequence: TGTGCCAGCTCACCAAGTCCGCAGGGGATCTACGAGCAGTACTTC.

The chain couples TRBV12-3 or TRBV12-4 to TRBJ2-3; tentative D call: TRBD2 (6 bases). Trimming pared 1 base from V and 5 bases from J, leaving 10 bases between. The CDR3 extends over 14 amino acids. The CDR3 DNA reads as TGTGCCAGCAGTTTAGGGGACTGGAGAGATACGCAGTATTTT. Its translation is CASSLGDWRDTQYF.

The chain recombines TRBV2 with TRBJ2-7, with D tentatively TRBD2 (6 bases). The germline CDR1 and CDR2 sequences are SNHLY and FYNNEI. The CDR3 consists of 15 residues. V gave up 8 bases and J gave up 7 bases, with 24 bases separating them. CDR3 nucleotide sequence: TGTGCCAGCCACGGGGACCGGGGGACGCCCCGGGAGCAGTACTTC. It codes for CASHGDRGTPREQYF.

The chain joins TRBV29-1 to TRBJ1-1, with D hard to call. CDR3 size: 13 residues. Germline CDR1 SQVTM, CDR2 ANQGSEA. Trimming cost V 5 bases and J 4 bases, with 14 bases left between them. CDR3 sequence (DNA): TGCAGCGTTATGGGATGGGAAATCACTGAAGCTTTCTTT. It translates to CSVMGWEITEAFF.